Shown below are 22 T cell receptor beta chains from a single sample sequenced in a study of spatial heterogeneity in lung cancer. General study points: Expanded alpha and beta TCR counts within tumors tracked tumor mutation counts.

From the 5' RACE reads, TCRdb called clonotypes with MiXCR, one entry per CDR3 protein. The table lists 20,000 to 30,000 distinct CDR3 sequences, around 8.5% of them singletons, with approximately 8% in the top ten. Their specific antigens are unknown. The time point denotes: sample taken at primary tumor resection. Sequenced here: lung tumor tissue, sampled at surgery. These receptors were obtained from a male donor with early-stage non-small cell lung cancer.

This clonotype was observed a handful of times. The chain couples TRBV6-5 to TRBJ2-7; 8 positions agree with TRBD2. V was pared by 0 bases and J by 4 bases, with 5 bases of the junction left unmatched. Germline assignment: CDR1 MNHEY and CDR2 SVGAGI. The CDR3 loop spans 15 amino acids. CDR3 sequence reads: CASSYSGSGIYEQYF. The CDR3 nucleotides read TGTGCCAGCAGTTACTCGGGTAGCGGGATTTACGAGCAGTACTTC.

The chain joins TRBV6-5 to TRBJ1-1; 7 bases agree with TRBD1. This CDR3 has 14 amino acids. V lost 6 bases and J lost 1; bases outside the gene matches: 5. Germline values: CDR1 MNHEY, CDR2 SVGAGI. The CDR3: CASSRDSWNTEAFF. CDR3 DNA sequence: TGTGCCAGCAGCCGGGACAGTTGGAACACTGAAGCTTTCTTT.

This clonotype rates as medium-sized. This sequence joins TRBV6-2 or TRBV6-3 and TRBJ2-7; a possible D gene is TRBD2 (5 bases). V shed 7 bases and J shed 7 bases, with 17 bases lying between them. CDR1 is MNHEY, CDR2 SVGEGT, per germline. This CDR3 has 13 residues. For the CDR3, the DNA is TGTGCCAGCACTGGCGGCCCGAGGGAGGAGCAGTACTTC. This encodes CASTGGPREEQYF.

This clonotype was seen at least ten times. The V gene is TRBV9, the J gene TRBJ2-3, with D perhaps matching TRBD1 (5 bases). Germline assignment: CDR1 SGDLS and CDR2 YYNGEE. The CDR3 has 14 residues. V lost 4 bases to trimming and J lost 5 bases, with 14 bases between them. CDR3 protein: CASSSGEQGDTQYF. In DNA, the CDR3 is TGTGCCAGCAGCTCAGGCGAGCAGGGAGATACGCAGTATTTT.

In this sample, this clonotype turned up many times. The CDR3: CASSGTSGAEGEQFF. The CDR3 DNA is TGTGCCAGCAGTGGGACTAGCGGGGCTGAGGGTGAGCAGTTCTTC. This chain uses TRBV27 with TRBJ2-1; TRBD2 matches at 13 bases. The CDR3 totals 15 residues. Trimming cost V 5 bases and J 9 bases; bases outside gene matches: 7. In germline, CDR1 is MNHEY, CDR2 SMNVEV (reference sequence).

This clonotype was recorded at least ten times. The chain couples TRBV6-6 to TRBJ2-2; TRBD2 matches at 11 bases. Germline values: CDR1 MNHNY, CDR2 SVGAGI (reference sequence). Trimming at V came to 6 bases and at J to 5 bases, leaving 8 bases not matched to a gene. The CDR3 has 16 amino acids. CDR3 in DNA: TGTGCCAGCAGGCCCCTTAGCGGGGGGGAGACCGGGGAGCTGTTTTTT. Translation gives CASRPLSGGETGELFF.

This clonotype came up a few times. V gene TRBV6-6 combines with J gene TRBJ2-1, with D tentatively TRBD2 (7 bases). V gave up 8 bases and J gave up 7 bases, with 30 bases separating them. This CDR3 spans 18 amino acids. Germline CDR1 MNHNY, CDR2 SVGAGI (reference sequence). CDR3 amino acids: CASRYRDTGGTNHNEQFF. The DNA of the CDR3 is TGTGCCAGCCGATACCGGGACACCGGAGGGACTAACCATAATGAGCAGTTCTTC.

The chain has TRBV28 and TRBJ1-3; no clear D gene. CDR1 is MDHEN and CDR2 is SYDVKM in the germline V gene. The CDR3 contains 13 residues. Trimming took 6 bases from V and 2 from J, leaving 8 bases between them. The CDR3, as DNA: TGTGCCAGCAGCCGACAAACTGGAAACACCATATATTTT. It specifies CASSRQTGNTIYF.

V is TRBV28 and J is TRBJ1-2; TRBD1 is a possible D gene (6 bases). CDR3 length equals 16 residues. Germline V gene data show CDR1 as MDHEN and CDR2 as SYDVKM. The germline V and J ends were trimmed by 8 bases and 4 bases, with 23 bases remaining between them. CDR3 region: CASFSDRNPFLYGYTF. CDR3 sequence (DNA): TGTGCCAGCTTTAGTGACAGGAATCCTTTTCTCTATGGCTACACCTTC.

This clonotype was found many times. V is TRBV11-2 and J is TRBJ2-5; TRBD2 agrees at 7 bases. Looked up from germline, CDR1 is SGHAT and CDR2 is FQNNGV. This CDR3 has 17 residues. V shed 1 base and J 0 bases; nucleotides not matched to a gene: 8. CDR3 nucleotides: TGTGCCAGCAGCTTAGGGTTGACTAGCAGGTACCAAGAGACCCAGTACTTC. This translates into CASSLGLTSRYQETQYF.

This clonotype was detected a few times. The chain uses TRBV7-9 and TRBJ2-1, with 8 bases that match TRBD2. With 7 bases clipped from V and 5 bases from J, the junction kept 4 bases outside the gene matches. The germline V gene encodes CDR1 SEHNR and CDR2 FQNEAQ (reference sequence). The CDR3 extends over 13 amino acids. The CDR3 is CASIGGADNEQFF. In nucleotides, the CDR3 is TGTGCCAGCATCGGGGGGGCCGACAATGAGCAGTTCTTC. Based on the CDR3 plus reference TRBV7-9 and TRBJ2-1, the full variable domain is DTGVSQNPRHKITKRGQNVTFRCDPISEHNRLYWYRQTLGQGPEFLTYFQNEAQLEKSRLLSDRFSAERPKGSFSTLEIQRTEQGDSAMYLCASIGGADNEQFFGPGTRLTVL.

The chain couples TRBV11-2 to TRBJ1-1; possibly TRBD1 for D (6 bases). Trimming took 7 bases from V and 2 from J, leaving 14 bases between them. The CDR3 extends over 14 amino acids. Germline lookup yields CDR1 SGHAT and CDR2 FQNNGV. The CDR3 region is CASKQETGNTEAFF. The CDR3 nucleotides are TGTGCCAGCAAACAGGAGACAGGAAACACTGAAGCTTTCTTT.

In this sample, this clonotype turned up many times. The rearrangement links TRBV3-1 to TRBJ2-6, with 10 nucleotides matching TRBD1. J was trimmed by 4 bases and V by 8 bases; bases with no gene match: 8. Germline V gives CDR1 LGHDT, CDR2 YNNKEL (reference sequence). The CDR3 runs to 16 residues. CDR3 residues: CASSRDRGKGANVLTF. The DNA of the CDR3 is TGTGCCAGCTCCCGGGACAGGGGAAAAGGGGCCAACGTCCTGACTTTC.

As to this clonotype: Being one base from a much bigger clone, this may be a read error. CDR3 residues: CDSTETGELFF. In DNA, the CDR3 is TGTGACAGCACCGAGACCGGGGAGCTGTTTTTT. This sequence joins TRBV11-2 and TRBJ2-2; no clear D. This CDR3 spans 11 amino acids. The V gene's germline CDR1 is SGHAT and CDR2 FQNNGV.

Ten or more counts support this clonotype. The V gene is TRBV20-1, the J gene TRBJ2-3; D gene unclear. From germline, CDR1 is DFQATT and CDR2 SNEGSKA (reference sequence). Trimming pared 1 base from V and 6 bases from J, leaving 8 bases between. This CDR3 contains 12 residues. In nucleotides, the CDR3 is TGCAGTGCTAGAGTTTCCGCGGATACGCAGTATTTT. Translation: CSARVSADTQYF.

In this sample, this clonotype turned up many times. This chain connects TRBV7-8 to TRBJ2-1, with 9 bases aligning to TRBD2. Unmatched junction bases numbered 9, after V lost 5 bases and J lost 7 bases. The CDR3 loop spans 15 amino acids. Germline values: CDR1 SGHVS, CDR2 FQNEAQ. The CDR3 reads CASSPRGGLGNEQFF. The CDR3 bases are TGTGCCAGCAGCCCGCGGGGGGGCCTGGGGAATGAGCAGTTCTTC.

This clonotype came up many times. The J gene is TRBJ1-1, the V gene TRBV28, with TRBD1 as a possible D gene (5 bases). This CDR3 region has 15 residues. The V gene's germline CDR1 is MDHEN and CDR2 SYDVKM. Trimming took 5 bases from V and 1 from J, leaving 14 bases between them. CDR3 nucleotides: TGTGCCAGCAGTCCACGGACATTTGAGAACACTGAAGCTTTCTTT. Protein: CASSPRTFENTEAFF. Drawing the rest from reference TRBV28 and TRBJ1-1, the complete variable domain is DVKVTQSSRYLVKRTGEKVFLECVQDMDHENMFWYRQDPGLGLRLIYFSYDVKMKEKGDIPEGYSVSREKKERFSLILESASTNQTSMYLCASSPRTFENTEAFFGQGTRLTVV.

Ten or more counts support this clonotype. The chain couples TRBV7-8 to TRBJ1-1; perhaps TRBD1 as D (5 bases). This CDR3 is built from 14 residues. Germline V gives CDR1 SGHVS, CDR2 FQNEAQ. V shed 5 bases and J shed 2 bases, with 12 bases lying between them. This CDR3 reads CASSPQGGNTEAFF. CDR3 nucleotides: TGTGCCAGCAGCCCCCAGGGAGGAAACACTGAAGCTTTCTTT.

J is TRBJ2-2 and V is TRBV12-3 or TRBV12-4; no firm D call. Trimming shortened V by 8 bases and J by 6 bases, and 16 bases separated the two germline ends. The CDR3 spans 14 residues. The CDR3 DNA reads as TGTGCCAGCCGAATTGCTGGGGTACCCGGGGAGCTGTTTTTT. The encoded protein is CASRIAGVPGELFF.

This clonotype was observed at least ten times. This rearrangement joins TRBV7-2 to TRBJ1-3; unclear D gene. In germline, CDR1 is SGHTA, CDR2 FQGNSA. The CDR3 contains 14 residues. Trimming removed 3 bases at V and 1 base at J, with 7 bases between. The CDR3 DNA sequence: TGTGCCAGCAGCTTTAAACTTTCTGGAAACACCATATATTTT. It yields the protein CASSFKLSGNTIYF. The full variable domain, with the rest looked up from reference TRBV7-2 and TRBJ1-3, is GAGVSQSPSNKVTEKGKDVELRCDPISGHTALYWYRQSLGQGLEFLIYFQGNSAPDKSGLPSDRFSAERTGGSVSTLTIQRTQQEDSAVYLCASSFKLSGNTIYFGEGSWLTVV.

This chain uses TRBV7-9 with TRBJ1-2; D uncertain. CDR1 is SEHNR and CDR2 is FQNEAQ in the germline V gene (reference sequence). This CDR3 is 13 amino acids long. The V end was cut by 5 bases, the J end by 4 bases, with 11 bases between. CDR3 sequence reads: CASSQRLSYGYTF. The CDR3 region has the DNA TGTGCCAGCAGCCAGCGGCTTTCCTATGGCTACACCTTC.

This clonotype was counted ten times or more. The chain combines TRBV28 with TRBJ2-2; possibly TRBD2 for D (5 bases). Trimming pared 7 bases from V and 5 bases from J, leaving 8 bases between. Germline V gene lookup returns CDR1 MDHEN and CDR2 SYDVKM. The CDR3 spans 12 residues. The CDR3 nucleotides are TGTGCCAGCAATAGCGTTACCGGGGAGCTGTTTTTT. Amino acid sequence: CASNSVTGELFF. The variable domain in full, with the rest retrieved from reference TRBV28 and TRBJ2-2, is DVKVTQSSRYLVKRTGEKVFLECVQDMDHENMFWYRQDPGLGLRLIYFSYDVKMKEKGDIPEGYSVSREKKERFSLILESASTNQTSMYLCASNSVTGELFFGEGSRLTVL.